One TCR beta chain is described in this entry. This record comes from a study of identifying expanded T cells in peripheral blood. Assay: immunoSEQ multiplex PCR; the TCRdb copy retains only in-frame clones and omits some. In the table there are approximately 130,000 clones, 65% to 90% of which are singletons. The germline V gene has CDR1 LNHDA and CDR2 SQIVND (reference sequence). The V gene end was trimmed by 6 bases and the J gene end by 8 bases; junction bases not matched to a gene: 15. This CDR3 comprises 15 residues. Input material: blood. The V call is TRBV19, the J call TRBJ1-2; 7 bases are shared with TRBD1. The clonotype was recovered from a person between 18 and 69 years old in good health. The CDR3 coding sequence is TGTGCCAGTAGATACAGGGACAGACCGGGGATGGGCTACACCTTC. Protein: CASRYRDRPGMGYTF.